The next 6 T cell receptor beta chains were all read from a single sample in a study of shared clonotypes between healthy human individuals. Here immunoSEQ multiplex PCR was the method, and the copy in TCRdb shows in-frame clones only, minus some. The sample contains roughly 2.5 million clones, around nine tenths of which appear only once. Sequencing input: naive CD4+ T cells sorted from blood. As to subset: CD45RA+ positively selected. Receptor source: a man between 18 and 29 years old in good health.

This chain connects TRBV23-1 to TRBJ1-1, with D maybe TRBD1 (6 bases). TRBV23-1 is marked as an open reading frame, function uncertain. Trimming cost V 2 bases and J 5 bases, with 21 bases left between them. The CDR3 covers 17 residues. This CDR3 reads CASSQRDRRQRKTEAFF. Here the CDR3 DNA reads TGCGCCAGCAGTCAACGTGACAGGCGTCAACGAAAAACTGAAGCTTTCTTT.

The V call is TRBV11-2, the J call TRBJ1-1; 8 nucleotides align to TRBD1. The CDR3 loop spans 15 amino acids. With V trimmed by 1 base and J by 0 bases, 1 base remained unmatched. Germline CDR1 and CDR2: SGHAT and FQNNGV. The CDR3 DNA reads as TGTGCCAGCAGCTTAGTACAGGGGGTGAACACTGAAGCTTTCTTT. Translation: CASSLVQGVNTEAFF.

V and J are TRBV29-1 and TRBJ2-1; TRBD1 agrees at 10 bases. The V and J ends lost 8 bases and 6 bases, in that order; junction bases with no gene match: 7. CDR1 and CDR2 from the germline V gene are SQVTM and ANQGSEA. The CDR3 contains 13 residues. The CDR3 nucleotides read TGCAGCTCGAGGACAGGGGGAGGCAATGAGCAGTTCTTC. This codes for CSSRTGGGNEQFF.

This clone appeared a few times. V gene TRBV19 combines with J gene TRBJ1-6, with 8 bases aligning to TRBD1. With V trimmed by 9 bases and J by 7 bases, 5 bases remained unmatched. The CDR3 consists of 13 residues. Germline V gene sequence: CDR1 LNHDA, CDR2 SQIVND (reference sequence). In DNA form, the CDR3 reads TGTGCCAGCGGACAGGGACTAAATTCACCCCTCCACTTT. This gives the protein CASGQGLNSPLHF.

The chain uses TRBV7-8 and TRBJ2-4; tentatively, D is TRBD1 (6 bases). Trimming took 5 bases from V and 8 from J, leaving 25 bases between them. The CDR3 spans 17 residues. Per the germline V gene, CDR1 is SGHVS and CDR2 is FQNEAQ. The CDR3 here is CASSLDSVGRESYIQYF. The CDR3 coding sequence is TGTGCCAGCAGCCTGGACAGCGTCGGCAGGGAATCATACATTCAGTACTTC. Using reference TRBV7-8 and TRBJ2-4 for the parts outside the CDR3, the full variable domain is GAGVSQSPRYKVAKRGQDVALRCDPISGHVSLFWYQQALGQGPEFLTYFQNEAQLDKSGLPSDRFFAERPEGSVSTLKIQRTQQEDSAVYLCASSLDSVGRESYIQYFGAGTRLSVL.

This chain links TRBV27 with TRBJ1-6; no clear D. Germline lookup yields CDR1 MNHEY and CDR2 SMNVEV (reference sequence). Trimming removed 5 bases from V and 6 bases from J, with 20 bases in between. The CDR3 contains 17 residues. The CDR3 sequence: CASSPTYTGYSNSPLHF. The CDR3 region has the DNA TGTGCCAGCAGTCCCACCTACACGGGGTATAGTAATTCACCCCTCCACTTT.